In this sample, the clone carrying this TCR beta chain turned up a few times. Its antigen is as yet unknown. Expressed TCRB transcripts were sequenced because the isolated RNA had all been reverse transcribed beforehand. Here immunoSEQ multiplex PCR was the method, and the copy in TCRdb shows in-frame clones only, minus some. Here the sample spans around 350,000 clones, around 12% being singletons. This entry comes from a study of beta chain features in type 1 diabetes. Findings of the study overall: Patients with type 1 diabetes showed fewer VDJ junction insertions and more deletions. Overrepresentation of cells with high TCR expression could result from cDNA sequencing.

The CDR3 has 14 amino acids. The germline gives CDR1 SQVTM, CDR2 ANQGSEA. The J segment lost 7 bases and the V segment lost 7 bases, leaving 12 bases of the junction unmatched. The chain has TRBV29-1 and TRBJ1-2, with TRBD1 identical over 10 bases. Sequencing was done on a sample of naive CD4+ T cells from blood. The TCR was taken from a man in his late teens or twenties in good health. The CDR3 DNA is TGCAGCGGGGCCCCGAGACAGGGGGCTGGTGGCTACACCTTC. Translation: CSGAPRQGAGGYTF.